One and the same sample provided the 27 T cell receptor beta chains below, sequenced in a study of blood T cell repertoires in COVID-19. Method: immunoSEQ multiplex PCR; TCRdb's copy keeps in-frame clones and lacks some. The sample consists of about 270,000 clones, approximately 85% of them appearing once. Sequenced input: peripheral blood. These receptor sequences come from a human donor in a cohort sampled during active COVID-19.

This sequence joins TRBV3-1 (or the pseudogene TRBV3-2) and TRBJ2-1, with 10 bases that match TRBD2. The germline CDR1 and CDR2 sequences are LGHDT and YNNKEL (reference sequence). The CDR3 contains 15 residues. The V gene end was trimmed by 3 bases and the J gene end by 9 bases; junction bases not matched to a gene: 8. In nucleotides, the CDR3 is TGTGCCAGCAGCCAGAGCGGGAGGGCCGTCGTTGAGCAGTTCTTC. Its protein is CASSQSGRAVVEQFF.

The J gene is TRBJ1-6, the V gene TRBV3-1 (or the pseudogene TRBV3-2), with D hard to call. The germline V gene encodes CDR1 LGHDT and CDR2 YNNKEL (reference sequence). There are 13 residues in the CDR3. The ends were cut back, 1 base at V and 13 bases at J, with 11 bases in the middle. CDR3 residues: CASSQAPSGPLHF. As DNA, the CDR3 is TGTGCCAGCAGCCAAGCCCCGTCGGGGCCCCTCCACTTT.

V gene TRBV9 combines with J gene TRBJ1-4, with 7 bases matching TRBD1. The CDR3 has 15 amino acids. Trimming cost V 3 bases and J 8 bases; bases outside gene matches: 10. CDR1 and CDR2 from the germline V gene are SGDLS and YYNGEE. The CDR3 nucleotides are TGTGCCAGCAGCGGCCGACAGGGATGGGGGGAAAAACTGTTTTTT. This encodes CASSGRQGWGEKLFF.

The chain employs TRBV7-3 and TRBJ1-1; possible D gene TRBD1, 6 bases. The V end was cut by 1 base, the J end by 1 base, with 7 bases between. The germline V gene has CDR1 SGHTA and CDR2 FQGTGA. This CDR3 contains 14 residues. The chain's CDR3 is CASSLNRENTEAFF. The CDR3 bases are TGTGCCAGCAGCTTAAACAGGGAGAACACTGAAGCTTTCTTT.

This chain joins TRBV9 and TRBJ2-3; tentatively, D is TRBD2 (6 bases). Germline CDR1 is SGDLS and CDR2 is YYNGEE. The CDR3 length is 15 residues. V was trimmed by 0 bases and J by 2 bases, leaving 10 bases between them. The CDR3 here is CASSVEAGPTDTQYF. DNA of the CDR3: TGTGCCAGCAGCGTAGAGGCGGGACCCACAGATACGCAGTATTTT.

This rearrangement joins TRBV6-5 to TRBJ2-2; possible D gene TRBD1, 6 bases. The germline V gene has CDR1 MNHEY and CDR2 SVGAGI. The CDR3 totals 14 residues. With 3 bases removed from V and 4 bases from J, the gap between germline ends came to 9 bases. In DNA, the CDR3 is TGTGCCAGCAGTTATGAAGGGGGCACCGGGGAGCTGTTTTTT. Translating gives CASSYEGGTGELFF.

This clone was seen only a few times. The J gene is TRBJ2-2, the V gene TRBV12-3 or TRBV12-4; D remains ambiguous. The CDR3 is made up of 12 amino acids. V shed 5 bases and J shed 6 bases, with 7 bases lying between them. Written as DNA, the CDR3 is TGTGCCAGCAGTCTTCCAGCCGGGGAGCTGTTTTTT. Its translation: CASSLPAGELFF.

The chain uses TRBV7-9 and TRBJ1-4; 10 bases agree with TRBD1. Germline lookup yields CDR1 SEHNR and CDR2 FQNEAQ (reference sequence). Losses at the gene ends were 4 bases for V and 4 bases for J; bases not matched to a gene: 9. The CDR3 sequence is 17 residues long. The CDR3 sequence: CASSSRDRGVLNEKLFF. Written as DNA, the CDR3 is TGTGCCAGCAGCTCCCGGGACAGGGGCGTTCTTAATGAAAAACTGTTTTTT.

This clone was found once. The chain joins TRBV5-3 to TRBJ2-4, with a weak D call TRBD1 (6 bases). TRBV5-3 is sorted into the ORF group, with uncertain function. Trimming pared 0 bases from V and 1 base from J, leaving 17 bases between. CDR3 size: 18 residues. CDR3 region: CARSLAVGGKGAKNIQYF. CDR3 sequence (DNA): TGTGCCAGAAGCTTGGCCGTTGGGGGCAAAGGGGCCAAAAACATTCAGTACTTC.

V and J are TRBV10-3 and TRBJ2-1, with 7 positions matching TRBD2. CDR1 and CDR2 (germline): ENHRY, SYGVKD. The J segment lost 4 bases and the V segment lost 1 base, leaving 4 bases of the junction unmatched. The CDR3 sequence is 15 residues long. The CDR3 bases are TGTGCCATCAGTGAGTTGCCTAGCGGTTACAATGAGCAGTTCTTC. Translation: CAISELPSGYNEQFF.

J is TRBJ2-3 and V is TRBV12-2; the table names TRBD1, a call not compared with the DNA. TRBV12-2 is recorded as a pseudogene. The CDR3 sequence is 15 residues long. DNA of the CDR3: TGTGCAAGTCGCAAGGGGTGGGGAAGCACAGATACGCAGTATTTT. Amino acids: CASRKGWGSTDTQYF.

The V call is TRBV19, the J call TRBJ2-1; 9 bases are shared with TRBD2. J gave up 4 bases and V 4 bases, and 5 bases lay outside the gene matches. Germline V gives CDR1 LNHDA, CDR2 SQIVND (reference sequence). The CDR3 loop spans 15 amino acids. For the CDR3, the DNA is TGTGCCAGTAGTAGGCTAGCGGGGAGTTACAATGAGCAGTTCTTC. It codes for CASSRLAGSYNEQFF.

The table lists this clone with a few counts. J is TRBJ2-1 and V is TRBV28; TRBD2 aligns across 9 bases. Trimming took 2 bases from V and 5 from J; bases not matched to a gene: 10. This CDR3 comprises 17 residues. Looked up from germline, CDR1 is MDHEN and CDR2 is SYDVKM. The CDR3 reads CASSLGGGLAGNNEQFF. Here the CDR3 DNA reads TGTGCCAGCAGTTTAGGCGGGGGGCTAGCGGGAAACAATGAGCAGTTCTTC. The full variable domain, completed using reference TRBV28 and TRBJ2-1, is DVKVTQSSRYLVKRTGEKVFLECVQDMDHENMFWYRQDPGLGLRLIYFSYDVKMKEKGDIPEGYSVSREKKERFSLILESASTNQTSMYLCASSLGGGLAGNNEQFFGPGTRLTVL.

In regard to this clone: This same CDR3 is encoded by further DNA sequences in the sample. This sequence joins TRBV19 and TRBJ1-2; no firm D call. Trimming removed 5 bases from V and 4 bases from J, with 5 bases in between. The germline gives CDR1 LNHDA, CDR2 SQIVND (reference sequence). CDR3 length: 11 residues. The CDR3 DNA sequence: TGTGCCAGTAGTTCGGTCTATGGCTACACCTTC. Its translation is CASSSVYGYTF.

The rearrangement joins TRBV10-3 to TRBJ2-3; TRBD2 matches 8 bases. Germline CDR1 reads ENHRY; CDR2 reads SYGVKD. V lost 2 bases, J lost 0 bases, and 7 bases stayed unmatched. This CDR3 is built from 17 residues. The CDR3 DNA is TGTGCCATCAGTGAGCTCCTAGCGGGCTTTAGCACAGATACGCAGTATTTT. Translation: CAISELLAGFSTDTQYF.

This clone was found a few times. The chain combines TRBV3-1 (or the pseudogene TRBV3-2) with TRBJ2-2, with a weak D call TRBD1 (5 bases). V lost 0 bases and J lost 7, with 6 bases in between. The CDR3 has 13 amino acids. Germline V gene data show CDR1 as LGHDT and CDR2 as YNNKEL (reference sequence). The CDR3 loop reads CASSQDRGGELFF. CDR3 DNA sequence: TGTGCCAGCAGCCAAGATAGGGGCGGGGAGCTGTTTTTT.

V gene TRBV12-5 combines with J gene TRBJ2-1; TRBD2 is a possible D gene (6 bases). CDR3 size: 13 residues. With 6 bases removed from V and 7 bases from J, the gap between germline ends came to 13 bases. Germline CDR1 and CDR2: LGHNT and FRNRAP. The CDR3 is CASGLGGGNEQFF. In DNA, the CDR3 is TGTGCTAGTGGACTGGGGGGAGGTAATGAGCAGTTCTTC.

The chain couples TRBV10-2 to TRBJ1-3, with a possible D match to TRBD1 (6 bases). Germline loops: CDR1 WSHSY, CDR2 SAAADI. The CDR3 has 13 residues. Trimming removed 7 bases at V and 4 bases at J, with 11 bases between. The CDR3 nucleotides are TGCGCCAGCACCAGGGGAGAGGGAAACACCATATATTTT. This sequence encodes CASTRGEGNTIYF.

This chain connects TRBV28 to TRBJ2-2; TRBD1 agrees at 8 bases. The CDR3 length is 13 residues. The ends lost 7 bases at V and 6 bases at J; junction bases unmatched: 4. CDR1 MDHEN and CDR2 SYDVKM come from the germline V gene. In nucleotides, the CDR3 is TGTGCCAGCAAACGACAGGGGCCCGGGGAGCTGTTTTTT. Translating gives CASKRQGPGELFF.

V usage is TRBV7-3 and J usage is TRBJ2-2; D remains ambiguous. CDR3 length: 14 residues. Germline CDR1 reads SGHTA; CDR2 reads FQGTGA. The V end was cut by 5 bases, the J end by 1 base, with 8 bases between. CDR3 region: CASSRNRNTGELFF. The DNA of the CDR3 is TGTGCCAGCAGCCGTAACAGGAACACCGGGGAGCTGTTTTTT.

The chain uses TRBV7-9 and TRBJ2-3; D is undetermined. Germline CDR1 SEHNR, CDR2 FQNEAQ (reference sequence). CDR3 length: 14 residues. V lost 1 base, J lost 4 bases, and 9 bases lay in between. The CDR3 DNA is TGTGCCAGCAGCTTAGATGGGCTTGCAGATACGCAGTATTTT. Protein product: CASSLDGLADTQYF.

This clone was detected a few times. The genes are TRBV10-3 and TRBJ2-3, with 8 bases matching TRBD1. V shed 6 bases and J 4 bases; nucleotides not matched to a gene: 3. Germline CDR1 reads ENHRY; CDR2 reads SYGVKD. The CDR3 length is 13 residues. CDR3 in DNA: TGTGCCATCAGGTCACAGGGGGCAGATACGCAGTATTTT. Translating it yields CAIRSQGADTQYF.

The chain has TRBV5-1 and TRBJ2-1; no definite D call. Germline loops: CDR1 SGHRS, CDR2 YFSETQ. V dropped 0 bases and J dropped 9 bases, with 7 bases sitting between them. CDR3 length equals 12 residues. The CDR3 DNA reads as TGCGCCAGCAGCTTGGAAGACTTTGAGCAGTTCTTC. Amino acids: CASSLEDFEQFF.

The genes are TRBV4-3 and TRBJ2-3; 8 bases agree with TRBD1. The J segment lost 1 base and the V segment lost 4 bases, leaving 1 base of the junction unmatched. Germline CDR1 reads LGHNA; CDR2 reads YSLEER. The CDR3 has 14 residues. The CDR3 DNA reads as TGCGCCAGCAGCCTGGGACAGGGCACAGATACGCAGTATTTT. Protein: CASSLGQGTDTQYF.

The gene calls are TRBV5-1 and TRBJ2-7, with 9 bases that match TRBD2. J gave up 2 bases and V 2 bases, and 11 bases lay outside the gene matches. The germline CDR1 and CDR2 sequences are SGHRS and YFSETQ. The CDR3 has 17 residues. CDR3 region: CASSFQPASGAPYEQYF. The CDR3 DNA sequence: TGCGCCAGCAGCTTCCAACCGGCTAGCGGGGCCCCCTACGAGCAGTACTTC.

The chain is built from TRBV6-5 and TRBJ2-7; 7 bases map to TRBD1. The CDR3 sequence is 14 residues long. CDR1 and CDR2 from the germline V gene are MNHEY and SVGAGI. V dropped 4 bases and J dropped 2; count of bases not matched to a gene: 5. The CDR3 reads CASSLDRLTYEQYF. CDR3 nucleotide sequence: TGTGCCAGCAGTTTGGACAGGCTAACCTACGAGCAGTACTTC.

The gene calls are TRBV5-1 and TRBJ1-6, with 8 bases fitting TRBD1. J was trimmed by 7 bases and V by 1 base; bases with no gene match: 7. The CDR3 is made up of 16 amino acids. The germline CDR1 and CDR2 sequences are SGHRS and YFSETQ. CDR3 sequence (DNA): TGCGCCAGCAGCTTGTGGGGACAGGTGGCAAATTCACCCCTCCACTTT. Protein product: CASSLWGQVANSPLHF.